This T cell receptor beta chain stems from a study of blood T cells in healthy people across ages. The germline CDR1 and CDR2 sequences are SQVTM and ANQGSEA. V shed 7 bases, J shed 0 bases, and the junction held 5 bases outside the gene matches. The CDR3 has 13 residues. This clonotype was found a few times. Next came a second PCR, run for about 7 to 12 cycles, which used a sample-barcoded 5' primer along with a J-beta primer mix. Each cDNA molecule carried a tag from a template-switch adaptor that contained 12 random nucleotides. In TCRdb, the 5' RACE reads were re-called with MiXCR into one record per CDR3 protein. The top ten hold roughly 26% of the sample, which has around 800,000 distinct CDR3 sequences, around 68% seen once.

The receptor was isolated from a man younger than 45 in good health. The J gene is TRBJ1-1, the V gene TRBV29-1; 7 bases align to TRBD1. Sequencing was carried out using blood. In nucleotides, the CDR3 is TGCAGCGCTAGGGGGCAAGTGAACACTGAAGCTTTCTTT. Translating it yields CSARGQVNTEAFF.